This T cell receptor beta chain was found in a study of cytomegalovirus exposure and HLA in healthy donors. Overall study findings and caveats: One variant, a missense change in DCLRE1C, was linked in a later analysis to TCR beta V- and J-gene trimming. Across donors, sequencing depth was assumed by presence/absence analyses to be roughly uniform.

This clone was found a few times. What it binds is unknown. PCR amplification relied on 60 Vbeta primers (plus 13 Jbeta primers). The repertoire was sequenced with immunoSEQ multiplex PCR; TCRdb's copy has only in-frame clones and lacks some. The sample has approximately 300,000 clones, almost 85% seen once. V lost 4 bases and J lost 0, with 4 bases in between. Germline V CDR1 and CDR2: SGHVS, FQNEAQ. The CDR3 totals 12 residues. This clonotype was obtained from a woman aged 40 to 50 in good health and CMV-seropositive. Sequencing was done on a sample of PBMCs. The chain joins TRBV7-8 to TRBJ2-7, with D unclear. The CDR3 DNA sequence: TGTGCCAGCAGCTCTCGCTCCTACGAGCAGTACTTC. It translates to CASSSRSYEQYF. Combining the CDR3 with reference TRBV7-8 and TRBJ2-7 gives the whole variable domain GAGVSQSPRYKVAKRGQDVALRCDPISGHVSLFWYQQALGQGPEFLTYFQNEAQLDKSGLPSDRFFAERPEGSVSTLKIQRTQQEDSAVYLCASSSRSYEQYFGPGTRLTVT.